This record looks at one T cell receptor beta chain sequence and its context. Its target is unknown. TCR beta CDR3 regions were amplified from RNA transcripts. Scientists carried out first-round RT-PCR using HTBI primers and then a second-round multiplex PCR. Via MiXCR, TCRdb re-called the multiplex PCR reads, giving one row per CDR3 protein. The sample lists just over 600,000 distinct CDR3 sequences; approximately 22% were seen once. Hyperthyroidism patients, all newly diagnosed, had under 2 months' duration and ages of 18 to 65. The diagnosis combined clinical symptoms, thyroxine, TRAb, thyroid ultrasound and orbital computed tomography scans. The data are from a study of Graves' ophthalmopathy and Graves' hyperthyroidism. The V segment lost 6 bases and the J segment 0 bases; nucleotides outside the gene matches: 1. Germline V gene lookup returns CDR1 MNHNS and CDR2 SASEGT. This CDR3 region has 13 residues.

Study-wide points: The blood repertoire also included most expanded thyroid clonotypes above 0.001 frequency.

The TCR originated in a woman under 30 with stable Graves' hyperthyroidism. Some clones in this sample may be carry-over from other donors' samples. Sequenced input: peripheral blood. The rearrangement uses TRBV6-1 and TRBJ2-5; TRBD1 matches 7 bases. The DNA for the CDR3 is TGTGCCAGCAGGGACAGGTACCAAGAGACCCAGTACTTC. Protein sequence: CASRDRYQETQYF.